This T cell receptor (beta chain) was captured by sequencing in a study of cytomegalovirus exposure and HLA in healthy donors. Study findings and constraints: Reportedly, HLA-A and HLA-B alleles of most subjects were accurately predicted from TCR beta. With later analysis, a missense DCLRE1C variant became linked to TCR beta V- and J-gene trimming.

Note on this clone: Antigen: not known.

The V gene's germline CDR1 is SGHNT and CDR2 YENEEA. Trimming removed 3 bases from V and 1 base from J; junction bases left unmatched: 6. This CDR3 contains 18 residues. A multiplex PCR was run with 60 Vbeta primers and 13 Jbeta primers. Repertoires were generated with immunoSEQ multiplex PCR, while TCRdb's copy carries only in-frame clones and drops some. The data show approximately 110,000 clones, 77% seen once. Absent from the records is this donor's CMV serostatus. This chain links TRBV11-3 with TRBJ2-6; TRBD2 matches at 10 bases. This clonotype originated in a human donor in good health. The sequencing sample was made of PBMCs. CDR3 sequence (DNA): TGTGCCAGCAGCTTCCTAGCGGGGGTTGGGTCTGGGGCCAACGTCCTGACTTTC. Encoded protein: CASSFLAGVGSGANVLTF.